The subject of this entry is one TCR beta chain. Reverse transcription of 0.5 to 1 ug RNA was performed with random hexamers. TCRdb used MiXCR to reprocess the immunoSEQ multiplex PCR reads, holding one entry per CDR3 protein. The data contain about 240,000 distinct CDR3 sequences, about 96% of them seen just once; the ten biggest clones take up approximately 0.094%. The sample belongs to a study of CD8 T cells in Susac syndrome. Overall study: When their blood was taken, patients with Susac syndrome were therapy-naive, taking corticosteroids, or taking intravenous immunoglobulin alone.

Germline loops: CDR1 SGHRS, CDR2 YFSETQ. This CDR3 has 14 residues. The ends were cut back, 0 bases at V and 4 bases at J, with 7 bases in the middle. The TCR was taken from a human donor with Susac syndrome. Sequenced input: CD4+ T cells from PBMCs. V gene TRBV5-1 combines with J gene TRBJ2-2; no firm D call. CDR3 region: CASSLGDLTGELFF. CDR3 DNA: TGCGCCAGCAGCTTGGGGGATCTCACCGGGGAGCTGTTTTTT.